The clone carrying this T cell receptor (beta chain) came up a few times. This sample was included in a study of T cell responses to AZD1222 COVID-19 vaccine. Some clones are missing from TCRdb's copy, which holds only in-frame ones; the method was immunoSEQ multiplex PCR. The sample has approximately 92,000 clones; roughly 88% are singletons. The sequences come from peripheral blood, collected on day 0 of AZD1222 vaccination. This clonotype was obtained from an adult in good health.

CDR3 DNA: TGCAGTGCTAGAGATCTCACTGAAGCTTTCTTT. Encoded protein: CSARDLTEAFF. This rearrangement joins TRBV20-1 to TRBJ1-1; D gene ambiguous. CDR3 length equals 11 residues. V was cut by 0 bases and J by 4 bases, with 3 bases left in between. CDR1 DFQATT and CDR2 SNEGSKA come from the germline V gene (reference sequence).